Below, 31 T cell receptor beta chains from the same sample are listed, as sequenced in a study of blood T cell repertoires in COVID-19. This table comes from immunoSEQ multiplex PCR, and its TCRdb copy is limited to in-frame clones, with some not included. The data contain some 60,000 clones, more than 85% of them singletons. Input material: peripheral blood. These receptors originate from a man aged 60-69 years with acute or convalescent COVID-19.

This CDR3 is CASSQGTSGNEQFF. CDR3 DNA sequence: TGTGCCAGCAGCCAAGGGACTAGTGGAAATGAGCAGTTCTTC. V is TRBV3-1 (or the pseudogene TRBV3-2) and J is TRBJ2-1; 7 nucleotides agree with TRBD2. CDR1 is LGHDT, CDR2 YNNKEL, per germline (reference sequence). V lost 1 base and J lost 7; bases outside the gene matches: 4. This CDR3 region has 14 residues.

The CDR3 here is CASSSSTPFRGYTF. CDR3 sequence (DNA): TGTGCCAGCAGTTCCTCCACCCCGTTTCGGGGCTACACCTTC. This chain joins TRBV28 and TRBJ1-2, with D hard to call. Trimming took off 4 bases at V and 8 bases at J, with 17 bases between the two ends. The CDR3 has 14 residues. Germline V CDR1 and CDR2: MDHEN, SYDVKM.

This rearrangement joins TRBV7-9 to TRBJ1-4; tentatively, D is TRBD1 (6 bases). The germline CDR1 and CDR2 sequences are SEHNR and FQNEAQ (reference sequence). Trimming stripped 2 bases from V and 0 bases from J, with 16 bases between. This CDR3 comprises 18 residues. The CDR3 DNA sequence: TGTGCCAGCAGCTTATTGCGAGGACAGTTAGCAACTAATGAAAAACTGTTTTTT. Protein sequence: CASSLLRGQLATNEKLFF.

The genes are TRBV19 and TRBJ2-2; D possibly corresponds to TRBD1 (6 bases). The CDR3 has 15 amino acids. Trimming shortened V by 7 bases and J by 0 bases, and 12 bases separated the two germline ends. CDR1 LNHDA and CDR2 SQIVND come from the germline V gene (reference sequence). The CDR3 reads CASTGTPSNTGELFF. CDR3 coding DNA: TGTGCCAGTACCGGGACACCCTCGAACACCGGGGAGCTGTTTTTT.

This clone appeared once. The rearrangement joins TRBV2 to TRBJ1-1; no definite D call. Looked up from germline, CDR1 is SNHLY and CDR2 is FYNNEI. The length of the CDR3 is 15 residues. The V end was cut by 0 bases, the J end by 0 bases, with 8 bases between. CDR3 sequence reads: CASSEARSLNTEAFF. As DNA, the CDR3 is TGTGCCAGCAGTGAAGCGAGGTCCTTGAACACTGAAGCTTTCTTT.

The chain uses TRBV7-9 and TRBJ2-3; D is possibly TRBD1 (5 bases). This CDR3 contains 14 residues. CDR1 and CDR2 from the germline V gene are SEHNR and FQNEAQ (reference sequence). The V end lost 1 base, the J end lost 8 bases, and 13 bases lay between the germline ends. This CDR3 is CASSLVGATATQYF. The CDR3 DNA reads as TGTGCCAGCAGCTTAGTTGGGGCCACGGCTACGCAGTATTTT.

This clone was seen a single time. The chain uses TRBV28 and TRBJ2-1, with 11 bases matching TRBD2. The CDR3 consists of 15 residues. Germline CDR1 is MDHEN and CDR2 is SYDVKM. The V segment lost 6 bases and the J segment 3 bases; nucleotides outside the gene matches: 4. CDR3 sequence (DNA): TGTGCCAGCAGCTTAGCGGGAGGGGGCTACAATGAGCAGTTCTTC. This translates into CASSLAGGGYNEQFF.

The J gene is TRBJ1-4, the V gene TRBV7-8; D remains unclear. CDR3 length: 15 amino acids. Trimming took 1 base from V and 2 from J, leaving 8 bases between them. Germline CDR1 SGHVS, CDR2 FQNEAQ. CDR3 sequence: CASSLGASTNEKLFF. Here the CDR3 DNA reads TGTGCCAGCAGCTTAGGGGCTAGCACTAATGAAAAACTGTTTTTT.

V usage is TRBV28 and J usage is TRBJ1-5, with 11 nucleotides matching TRBD1. Germline V lookup: CDR1 MDHEN, CDR2 SYDVKM. V lost 3 bases and J lost 4; bases outside the gene matches: 5. The CDR3 length is 16 residues. The CDR3 protein is CASSLQGQGDNQPQHF. CDR3 nucleotide sequence: TGTGCCAGCAGTTTGCAGGGACAGGGGGATAATCAGCCCCAGCATTTT.

The rearrangement links TRBV7-2 to TRBJ1-2, with 8 bases lining up with TRBD1. CDR1 and CDR2 from the germline V gene are SGHTA and FQGNSA. The CDR3 runs 16 residues. V shed 0 bases, J shed 6 bases, and the junction held 9 bases outside the gene matches. This CDR3 is CASSLASDRGIDGYTF. As DNA, the CDR3 is TGTGCCAGCAGCTTAGCCAGTGACAGGGGTATAGATGGCTACACCTTC.

The chain employs TRBV19 and TRBJ2-4, with 7 bases matching TRBD2. The CDR3 contains 15 residues. V lost 8 bases, J lost 0 bases, and 7 bases stayed unmatched. CDR1 is LNHDA, CDR2 SQIVND, per germline (reference sequence). The CDR3 coding sequence is TGTGCCAGTCGGGGGGTGGAGATAGCCAAAAACATTCAGTACTTC. It translates to CASRGVEIAKNIQYF.

V usage is TRBV10-3 and J usage is TRBJ2-2; the D gene is possibly TRBD2 (6 bases). Germline V CDR1 and CDR2: ENHRY, SYGVKD. V dropped 4 bases and J dropped 4 bases, with 13 bases sitting between them. This CDR3 spans 15 amino acids. The DNA for the CDR3 is TGTGCCATCAGTGGGTATCAGGGAGGCACCGGGGAGCTGTTTTTT. Its translation is CAISGYQGGTGELFF.

With regard to this clone: The junction departs from the called germline gene at one end, perhaps through a read error. V gene TRBV7-7 combines with J gene TRBJ2-2, with 7 positions matching TRBD1. Germline CDR1 is SSHAT and CDR2 is FNYEAQ (reference sequence). The CDR3 covers 16 residues. The CDR3, as DNA: TGTGCTAGCAGCTTAGCCGGGACAGCGAACACCGGGGAGCTGTTTTTT. Its protein product is CASSLAGTANTGELFF. The full variable domain, with the rest looked up from reference TRBV7-7 and TRBJ2-2, is GAGVSQSPRYKVTKRGQDVTLRCDPISSHATLYWYQQALGQGPEFLTYFNYEAQPDKSGLPSDRFSAERPEGSISTLTIQRTEQRDSAMYRCASSLAGTANTGELFFGEGSRLTVL.

The chain employs TRBV5-6 and TRBJ2-1, with D tentatively TRBD1 (5 bases). Looked up from germline, CDR1 is SGHDT and CDR2 is YYEEEE. This CDR3 comprises 12 residues. The V end lost 0 bases, the J end lost 9 bases, and 7 bases lay between the germline ends. The CDR3 DNA reads as TGTGCCAGCAGCTTGGGAGACAGTGAGCAGTTCTTC. Translation: CASSLGDSEQFF.

The genes are TRBV24-1 and TRBJ1-2, with 8 bases aligning to TRBD1. V shed 7 bases and J 1 base; nucleotides not matched to a gene: 4. The CDR3 covers 14 residues. Germline V gene lookup returns CDR1 KGHDR and CDR2 SFDVKD. This CDR3 reads CATRTTGDNYGYTF. The CDR3 bases are TGTGCCACCAGGACGACAGGGGATAACTATGGCTACACCTTC.

V is TRBV29-1 and J is TRBJ1-1; no clear D gene. The V gene lost 7 bases and the J gene lost 3 bases, with 15 bases spanning the gap. The germline V gene has CDR1 SQVTM and CDR2 ANQGSEA. This CDR3 has 13 amino acids. The CDR3 sequence: CSASGLMDTEAFF. For the CDR3, the DNA is TGCAGCGCCTCCGGACTTATGGACACTGAAGCTTTCTTT.

The chain couples TRBV7-2 to TRBJ1-2; D unclear. Germline V CDR1 and CDR2: SGHTA, FQGNSA. The CDR3 covers 13 residues. The ends were cut back, 4 bases at V and 6 bases at J, with 12 bases in the middle. The CDR3 loop reads CASSSPIKHGYTF. The CDR3 DNA sequence: TGTGCCAGCAGCTCCCCTATAAAGCATGGCTACACCTTC.

The chain employs TRBV10-3 and TRBJ1-1, with 7 bases aligning to TRBD1. There are 14 residues in the CDR3. V gave up 6 bases and J gave up 0 bases; unmatched junction bases: 4. Germline V gives CDR1 ENHRY, CDR2 SYGVKD. The CDR3 DNA sequence: TGTGCCATCAGCCGACAGGGTCTGAACACTGAAGCTTTCTTT. Its translation is CAISRQGLNTEAFF.

V gene TRBV7-2 combines with J gene TRBJ1-5; a possible D gene is TRBD1 (6 bases). Germline assignment: CDR1 SGHTA and CDR2 FQGNSA. The length of the CDR3 is 15 residues. V lost 1 base and J 3 bases, leaving 10 bases between the germline ends. CDR3 sequence reads: CASSLETGPNQPQHF. DNA of the CDR3: TGTGCCAGCAGCTTAGAGACAGGACCCAATCAGCCCCAGCATTTT.

The J gene is TRBJ2-7, the V gene TRBV4-1, with 8 bases aligning to TRBD2. V lost 4 bases and J lost 3; bases outside the gene matches: 17. The CDR3 has 18 residues. The germline gives CDR1 MGHRA, CDR2 YSYEKL. The CDR3 nucleotides read TGCGCCAGCAGCCCCCGGGGTAGCGGGATCCCGCCGAGCTACGAGCAGTACTTC. As protein: CASSPRGSGIPPSYEQYF.

The chain uses TRBV29-1 and TRBJ1-2; 9 nucleotides line up with TRBD1. The length of the CDR3 is 15 residues. The V gene's germline CDR1 is SQVTM and CDR2 ANQGSEA. The junction had 7 bases not matched to a gene; V was cut back by 3 bases and J by 2 bases. This CDR3 is CSVDLGQGGNYGYTF. The CDR3 coding sequence is TGCAGCGTTGATCTGGGACAGGGTGGGAACTATGGCTACACCTTC.

The chain joins TRBV11-2 to TRBJ2-5; the match to TRBD1 covers 8 bases. CDR1 is SGHAT and CDR2 is FQNNGV in the germline V gene. The length of the CDR3 is 13 residues. With V trimmed by 4 bases and J by 7 bases, 5 bases remained unmatched. The CDR3 reads CASSSDRDGTQYF. Here the CDR3 DNA reads TGTGCCAGCAGCTCGGACAGGGACGGGACCCAGTACTTC.

This chain connects TRBV5-1 to TRBJ1-2; TRBD1 aligns across 8 bases. CDR1 SGHRS and CDR2 YFSETQ come from the germline V gene. V lost 0 bases, J lost 8 bases, and 12 bases stayed unmatched. CDR3 size: 16 residues. The CDR3 nucleotides are TGCGCCAGCAGCTTGGGGACAGGGTTATCATCGATCGGCTACACCTTC. As protein: CASSLGTGLSSIGYTF. Full variable domain (rest looked up from reference TRBV5-1 and TRBJ1-2): KAGVTQTPRYLIKTRGQQVTLSCSPISGHRSVSWYQQTPGQGLQFLFEYFSETQRNKGNFPGRFSGRQFSNSRSEMNVSTLELGDSALYLCASSLGTGLSSIGYTFGSGTRLTVV.

This chain links TRBV19 with TRBJ1-5; D is undetermined. CDR3 length: 14 amino acids. The germline V gene has CDR1 LNHDA and CDR2 SQIVND (reference sequence). Trimming left V 6 bases short and J 8 bases short, with 17 bases between. CDR3 loop: CASSHTPPEEPQHF. In nucleotides, the CDR3 is TGTGCCAGTAGCCATACGCCCCCGGAGGAGCCCCAGCATTTT.

This sequence joins TRBV30 and TRBJ2-5; D may be TRBD2 (6 bases). The CDR3 runs 13 residues. The ends were cut back, 2 bases at V and 1 base at J, with 8 bases in the middle. The germline gives CDR1 GTSNPN, CDR2 SVGIG (reference sequence). CDR3 nucleotides: TGTGCCTGGAGTTTGGGGGGCCAAGAGACCCAGTACTTC. It encodes CAWSLGGQETQYF.

This clone was seen a few times. The rearrangement links TRBV11-3 to TRBJ1-1; perhaps TRBD1 as D (6 bases). CDR1 is SGHNT and CDR2 is YENEEA in the germline V gene. The CDR3 length is 17 residues. Trimming removed 0 bases from V and 3 bases from J, with 17 bases in between. The CDR3: CASSLEGTGMGDTEAFF. The CDR3 DNA sequence: TGTGCCAGCAGCTTAGAGGGCACAGGGATGGGAGACACTGAAGCTTTCTTT. The full variable domain, its missing parts supplied by reference TRBV11-3 and TRBJ1-1, is EAGVVQSPRYKIIEKKQPVAFWCNPISGHNTLYWYLQNLGQGPELLIRYENEEAVDDSQLPKDRFSAERLKGVDSTLKIQPAELGDSAVYLCASSLEGTGMGDTEAFFGQGTRLTVV.

The chain joins TRBV6-6 to TRBJ2-1, with 9 bases matching TRBD2. CDR3 length: 20 amino acids. V trimming: 5 bases; J trimming: 7 bases; junction bases outside the gene matches: 24. Germline V gives CDR1 MNHNY, CDR2 SVGAGI (reference sequence). CDR3 amino acids: CASSHNGPGRLAGRANEQFF. The CDR3 bases are TGTGCCAGCAGTCATAATGGTCCGGGAAGGCTAGCGGGAAGGGCAAATGAGCAGTTCTTC.

This chain links TRBV19 with TRBJ2-3; tentatively, D is TRBD2 (5 bases). This CDR3 spans 15 amino acids. Per the germline V gene, CDR1 is LNHDA and CDR2 is SQIVND (reference sequence). The ends were cut back, 3 bases at V and 3 bases at J, with 13 bases in the middle. CDR3: CASSILDLKTDTQYF. CDR3 DNA sequence: TGTGCCAGTAGTATTTTGGACTTGAAAACAGATACGCAGTATTTT.

V usage is TRBV28 and J usage is TRBJ1-2, with 10 nucleotides matching TRBD1. The CDR3 sequence is 13 residues long. Germline V gene lookup returns CDR1 MDHEN and CDR2 SYDVKM. V trimming: 6 bases; J trimming: 8 bases; junction bases outside the gene matches: 6. CDR3 protein: CASSLDRGLGYTF. The DNA of the CDR3 is TGTGCCAGCAGCCTCGACAGGGGGCTCGGCTACACCTTC.

This chain connects TRBV9 to TRBJ1-1; the D is unclear. This CDR3 contains 15 residues. Between the trimmed V and J ends, which lost 3 bases and 1 base, there was a span of 13 bases. Germline CDR1 reads SGDLS; CDR2 reads YYNGEE. The chain's CDR3 is CASSDYPTQNTEAFF. The CDR3 bases are TGTGCCAGCAGCGACTACCCCACCCAGAACACTGAAGCTTTCTTT.

The genes are TRBV28 and TRBJ1-2; 8 positions match TRBD1. Unmatched junction bases numbered 8, after V lost 4 bases and J lost 4 bases. The CDR3 sequence is 15 residues long. Germline V lookup: CDR1 MDHEN, CDR2 SYDVKM. The CDR3 nucleotides read TGTGCCAGCAGTTCAGGACAGGGAACTACCTATGGCTACACCTTC. It encodes CASSSGQGTTYGYTF.